A single sample is the source of the 21 T cell receptor beta chains below, sequenced in a study of cytomegalovirus exposure and HLA in healthy donors (dated by TCRdb to about 2017). Libraries came from the immunoSEQ multiplex PCR assay. A mixture of 60 forward primers for TCR Vbeta segments and 13 reverse primers for TCR Jbeta segments was used in the multiplex PCR. As stored in TCRdb, this immuneACCESS dataset retains in-frame rearrangements with V and J assigned. A fraction of the clones does not appear; measured against another copy, unresolved V genes explain less than half of the discrepancy, and the remainder lacks a known reason. The sample profile shows 200,000 to 250,000 clones; over 80% of them were found once. Jointly, the top ten make up 5% to 6% of the sample. The sample taken for sequencing was PBMCs. The origin of the receptors is a woman aged 40 to 49 in good health and CMV-seropositive.

The chain recombines TRBV9 with TRBJ2-7; D perhaps matches TRBD1 (5 bases). Germline V lookup: CDR1 SGDLS, CDR2 YYNGEE. V was trimmed by 0 bases and J by 5 bases, leaving 12 bases between them. The CDR3 runs to 14 residues. The CDR3 sequence is CASSVGQGNNEQYF. The CDR3 nucleotides read TGTGCCAGCAGCGTAGGTCAGGGTAACAACGAGCAGTACTTC.

The genes are TRBV28 and TRBJ2-5; TRBD1 agrees at 10 bases. Trimming took 6 bases from V and 5 from J; bases not matched to a gene: 3. The CDR3 has 13 residues. Germline V gene data show CDR1 as MDHEN and CDR2 as SYDVKM. The CDR3, as DNA: TGTGCCAGCAGGACAGGGGGCGGGGAGACCCAGTACTTC. Encoded protein: CASRTGGGETQYF.

The CDR3 protein is CATSSRGRGGQPQHF. The DNA for the CDR3 is TGTGCCACCAGCTCCCGGGGGAGGGGCGGACAGCCCCAGCATTTT. This chain connects TRBV15 to TRBJ1-5, with TRBD1 as a possible D gene (5 bases). V was shortened by 5 bases and J by 7 bases, with 18 bases between the two germline ends. The CDR3 contains 15 residues. Germline CDR1 LNHNV, CDR2 YYDKDF (reference sequence).

Concerning this clone itself: One end of the junction varies from germline; a read error may be responsible. The CDR3 spells CASTLGLAGGSRAYNEQFF. As DNA, the CDR3 is TGCGCCAGCACCTTGGGACTAGCGGGAGGGTCTAGGGCCTACAATGAGCAGTTCTTC. The chain employs TRBV5-1 and TRBJ2-1, with 16 bases that match TRBD2. The CDR3 consists of 19 residues. The germline gives CDR1 SGHRS, CDR2 YFSETQ. Filled out from reference TRBV5-1 and TRBJ2-1, the complete variable domain reads KAGVTQTPRYLIKTRGQQVTLSCSPISGHRSVSWYQQTPGQGLQFLFEYFSETQRNKGNFPGRFSGRQFSNSRSEMNVSTLELGDSALYLCASTLGLAGGSRAYNEQFFGPGTRLTVL.

V and J are TRBV2 and TRBJ1-5; 8 bases fit TRBD1. The CDR3 extends over 17 amino acids. Germline assignment: CDR1 SNHLY and CDR2 FYNNEI. J was trimmed by 3 bases and V by 6 bases; bases with no gene match: 13. The CDR3 nucleotides are TGTGCCAGCAGGTCAGGGGGCCCTTCGTCTGACAATCAGCCCCAGCATTTT. Protein sequence: CASRSGGPSSDNQPQHF.

The chain carries TRBV4-3 and TRBJ2-5, with 9 bases that match TRBD2. The DNA end is a closer match to TRBJ2-7, so the J assignment may be wrong. The CDR3 has 17 amino acids. The V gene's germline CDR1 is LGHNA and CDR2 YSLEER. As DNA, the CDR3 is TGCGCCAGCAGCCATGAAAATAGCGGGAGAGGGGGCTACGAGCAGTACTTC. Its protein is CASSHENSGRGGYEQYF.

The chain uses TRBV13 and TRBJ2-7; 8 bases match TRBD1. J lost 5 bases, V lost 0 bases, and 6 bases had no gene match. From germline, CDR1 is PRHDT and CDR2 FYEKMQ (reference sequence). The CDR3 is 15 amino acids. CDR3: CASSLGTGEANEQYF. The CDR3 DNA sequence: TGTGCCAGCAGCTTAGGGACAGGGGAAGCGAACGAGCAGTACTTC.

As concerns this clone: This sample includes further DNA sequences coding for the same CDR3. V and J are TRBV19 and TRBJ2-7; 7 positions match TRBD2. The CDR3 has 14 amino acids. CDR1 and CDR2 from the germline V gene are LNHDA and SQIVND (reference sequence). V shed 3 bases and J 0 bases; nucleotides not matched to a gene: 2. DNA of the CDR3: TGTGCCAGTAGTATCGGCGGGGGCTCCTACGAGCAGTACTTC. Translation gives CASSIGGGSYEQYF.

The CDR3 sequence is CASSQDNWNTEAFF. The CDR3 nucleotides are TGTGCCAGCAGCCAAGATAACTGGAACACTGAAGCTTTCTTT. V and J are TRBV4-2 and TRBJ1-1; unclear D gene. V lost 0 bases and J 1 base, leaving 6 bases between the germline ends. The V gene's germline CDR1 is LGHNA and CDR2 YNFKEQ. This CDR3 region has 14 residues.

The chain employs TRBV6-1 and TRBJ1-3; D ambiguous. CDR3 length: 13 residues. Germline CDR1 MNHNS, CDR2 SASEGT. Deletions cut 1 base from V and 9 bases from J, with 10 bases between. CDR3 coding DNA: TGTGCCAGCAGTGAAGGGAGGTGGACCACCATATATTTT. This codes for CASSEGRWTTIYF.

CDR3 sequence reads: CASSEAPDRVAFF. Here the CDR3 DNA reads TGTGCCAGCAGTGAAGCGCCGGACAGGGTGGCTTTCTTT. V is TRBV6-1 and J is TRBJ1-1; 8 bases map to TRBD1. V lost 0 bases, J lost 11 bases, and 5 bases stayed unmatched. The CDR3 runs 13 residues. Germline CDR1 MNHNS, CDR2 SASEGT.

This rearrangement joins TRBV9 to TRBJ1-2; unclear D gene. Germline-derived CDR1 and CDR2 are SGDLS and YYNGEE. CDR3 length equals 15 residues. V shed 0 bases and J shed 3 bases, with 12 bases lying between them. The CDR3 reads CASSVARSGDYGYTF. The CDR3 nucleotides are TGTGCCAGCAGCGTAGCTCGCAGCGGCGACTATGGCTACACCTTC.

The chain is built from TRBV6-6 and TRBJ2-5; 9 bases are shared with TRBD1. V lost 6 bases to trimming and J lost 2 bases; unmatched junction nucleotides: 4. There are 14 residues in the CDR3. Germline V gives CDR1 MNHNY, CDR2 SVGAGI (reference sequence). The CDR3 DNA reads TGTGCCAGCAGGTGGACAGGGGAACAAGAGACCCAGTACTTC. Its protein product is CASRWTGEQETQYF.

The chain combines TRBV23-1 with TRBJ1-2, with 8 bases matching TRBD1. TRBV23-1 is recorded as an ORF, its role being uncertain. This CDR3 is built from 16 residues. The junction had 9 bases not matched to a gene; V was cut back by 6 bases and J by 0 bases. This CDR3 reads CASRPSGGLSNYGYTF. DNA of the CDR3: TGCGCCAGCAGACCATCAGGGGGCCTATCTAACTATGGCTACACCTTC.

The rearrangement uses TRBV6-6 and TRBJ2-7, with 7 bases aligning to TRBD1. CDR3 length equals 15 residues. V shed 0 bases and J 2 bases; nucleotides not matched to a gene: 4. CDR1 MNHNY and CDR2 SVGAGI come from the germline V gene (reference sequence). CDR3: CASSYSRDRTYEQYF. CDR3 DNA: TGTGCCAGCAGTTACTCCCGGGACAGAACCTACGAGCAGTACTTC.

The rearrangement joins TRBV18 to TRBJ2-1; TRBD2 agrees at 13 bases. The germline V gene has CDR1 KGHSH and CDR2 LQKENI. The CDR3 runs 15 residues. Unmatched junction bases numbered 9, after V lost 4 bases and J lost 12 bases. The CDR3 sequence is CASSHGTSGAGLQFF. CDR3 bases: TGTGCCAGCTCACACGGGACTAGCGGGGCGGGCTTGCAGTTCTTC. The complete variable domain, with remaining parts taken from reference TRBV18 and TRBJ2-1, reads NAGVMQNPRHLVRRRGQEARLRCSPMKGHSHVYWYRQLPEEGLKFMVYLQKENIIDESGMPKERFSAEFPKEGPSILRIQQVVRGDSAAYFCASSHGTSGAGLQFFGPGTRLTVL.

The chain recombines TRBV9 with TRBJ1-3, with D possibly matching TRBD1 (6 bases). The CDR3 is made up of 15 amino acids. The V gene's germline CDR1 is SGDLS and CDR2 YYNGEE. Between the trimmed V and J ends, which lost 4 bases and 4 bases, there was a span of 15 bases. CDR3 amino acids: CASSRTASSGNTIYF. In DNA form, the CDR3 reads TGTGCCAGCAGCAGGACAGCCTCCTCGGGAAACACCATATATTTT.

The chain links TRBV25-1 to TRBJ1-3; TRBD1 matches at 7 bases. V trimming: 4 bases; J trimming: 0 bases; junction bases outside the gene matches: 3. The CDR3 spans 15 residues. CDR1 MGHDK and CDR2 SYGVNS come from the germline V gene. The CDR3 reads CASSGRDSSGNTIYF. CDR3 DNA: TGTGCCAGCAGTGGCCGGGACAGCTCTGGAAACACCATATATTTT.

The chain recombines TRBV4-2 with TRBJ2-3; 8 nucleotides agree with TRBD1. Trimming cost V 4 bases and J 1 base; bases outside gene matches: 13. Germline V gives CDR1 LGHNA, CDR2 YNFKEQ. The CDR3 is made up of 18 amino acids. Written as DNA, the CDR3 is TGTGCCAGCAGCCCAACCGGACAGGGTATTGGGGGCACAGATACGCAGTATTTT. It specifies CASSPTGQGIGGTDTQYF.

The CDR3 region has the DNA TGTGCCAGCAGTGCCTGGGGGACAGGGGGCTCAGTAGATACGCAGTATTTT. As protein: CASSAWGTGGSVDTQYF. The chain couples TRBV6-4 to TRBJ2-3; 12 bases agree with TRBD1. After removal of 4 bases from V and 5 bases from J, the junction contained 10 bases not matched to a gene. Germline assignment: CDR1 MRHNA and CDR2 SNTAGT. This CDR3 region has 17 residues.

This chain joins TRBV20-1 and TRBJ2-1; D gene uncertain. The CDR3 has 10 residues. The V gene lost 5 bases and the J gene lost 8 bases, with 7 bases spanning the gap. Per the germline V gene, CDR1 is DFQATT and CDR2 is SNEGSKA (reference sequence). This CDR3 is CSARRDEQFF. The CDR3 region has the DNA TGCAGTGCTCGTCGGGATGAGCAGTTCTTC.